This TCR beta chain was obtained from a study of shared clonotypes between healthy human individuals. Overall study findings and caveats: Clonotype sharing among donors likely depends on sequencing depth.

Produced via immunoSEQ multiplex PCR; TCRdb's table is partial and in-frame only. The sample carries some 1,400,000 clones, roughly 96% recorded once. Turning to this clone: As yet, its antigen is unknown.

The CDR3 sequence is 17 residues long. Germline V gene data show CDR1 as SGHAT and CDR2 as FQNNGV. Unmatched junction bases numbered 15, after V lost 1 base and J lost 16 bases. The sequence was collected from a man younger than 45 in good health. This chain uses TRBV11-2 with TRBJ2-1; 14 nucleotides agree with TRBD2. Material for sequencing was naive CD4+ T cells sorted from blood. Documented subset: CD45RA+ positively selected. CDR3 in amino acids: CASSLGLAGGPFASEFF. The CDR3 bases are TGTGCCAGCAGCTTAGGACTAGCGGGAGGGCCATTCGCCAGTGAATTCTTC.